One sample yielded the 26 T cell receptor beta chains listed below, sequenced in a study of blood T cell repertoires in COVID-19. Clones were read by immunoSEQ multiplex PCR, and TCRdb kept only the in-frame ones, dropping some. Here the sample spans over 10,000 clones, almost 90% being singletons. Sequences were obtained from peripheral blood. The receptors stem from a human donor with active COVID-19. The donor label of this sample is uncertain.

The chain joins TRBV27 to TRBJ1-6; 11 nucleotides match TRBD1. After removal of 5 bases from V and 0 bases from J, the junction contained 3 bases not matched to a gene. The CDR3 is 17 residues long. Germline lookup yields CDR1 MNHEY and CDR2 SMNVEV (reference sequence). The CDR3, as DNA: TGTGCCAGCAGTCCCGGGACAGGGGGCTCCTATAATTCACCCCTCCACTTT. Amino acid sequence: CASSPGTGGSYNSPLHF.

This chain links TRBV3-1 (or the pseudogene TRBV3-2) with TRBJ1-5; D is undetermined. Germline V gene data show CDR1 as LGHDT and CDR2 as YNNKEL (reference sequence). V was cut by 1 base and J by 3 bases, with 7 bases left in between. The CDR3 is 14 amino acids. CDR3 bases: TGTGCCAGCAGCCAAGCAGGCTACAATCAGCCCCAGCATTTT. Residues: CASSQAGYNQPQHF.

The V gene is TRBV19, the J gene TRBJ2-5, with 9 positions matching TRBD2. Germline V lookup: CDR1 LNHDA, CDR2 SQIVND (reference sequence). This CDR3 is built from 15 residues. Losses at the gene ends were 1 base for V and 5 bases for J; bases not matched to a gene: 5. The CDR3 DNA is TGTGCCAGTAGTATAGGGGGGACTAGCCGGGAGACCCAGTACTTC. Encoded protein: CASSIGGTSRETQYF.

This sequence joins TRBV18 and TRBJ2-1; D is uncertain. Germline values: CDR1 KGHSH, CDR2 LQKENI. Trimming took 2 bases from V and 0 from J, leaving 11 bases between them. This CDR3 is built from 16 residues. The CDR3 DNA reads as TGTGCCAGCTCACCATTTTTCGCCAGCTCCTACAATGAGCAGTTCTTC. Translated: CASSPFFASSYNEQFF.

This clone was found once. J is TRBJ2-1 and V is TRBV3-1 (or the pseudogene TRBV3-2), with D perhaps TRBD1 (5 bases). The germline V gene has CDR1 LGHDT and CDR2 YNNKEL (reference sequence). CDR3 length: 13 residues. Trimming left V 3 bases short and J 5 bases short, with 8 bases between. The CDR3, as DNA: TGTGCCAGCAGCCAGGGGCAGAACAATGAGCAGTTCTTC. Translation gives CASSQGQNNEQFF.

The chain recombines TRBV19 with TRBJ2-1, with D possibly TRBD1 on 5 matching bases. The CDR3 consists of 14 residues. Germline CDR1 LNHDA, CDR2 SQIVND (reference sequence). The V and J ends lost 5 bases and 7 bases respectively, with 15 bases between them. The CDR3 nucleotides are TGTGCCAGTAGTTCCAGCAGGGCAGGGAATGAGCAGTTCTTC. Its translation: CASSSSRAGNEQFF.

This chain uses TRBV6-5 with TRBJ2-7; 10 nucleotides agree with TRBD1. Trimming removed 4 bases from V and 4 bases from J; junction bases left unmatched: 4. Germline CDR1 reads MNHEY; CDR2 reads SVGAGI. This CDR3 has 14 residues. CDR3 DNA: TGTGCCAGCAGTTTCGACAGGGGGCGGTACGAGCAGTACTTC. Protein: CASSFDRGRYEQYF.

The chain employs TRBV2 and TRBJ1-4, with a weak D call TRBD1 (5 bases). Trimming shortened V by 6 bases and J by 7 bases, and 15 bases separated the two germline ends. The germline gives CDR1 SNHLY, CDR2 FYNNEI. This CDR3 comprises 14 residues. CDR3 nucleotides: TGTGCCAGCAGGAGGACACGCCGGGCTGAAAAACTGTTTTTT. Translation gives CASRRTRRAEKLFF.

CDR3 sequence reads: CASSENWDRGYEQYF. In DNA, the CDR3 is TGTGCCAGCAGTGAAAATTGGGACAGGGGCTACGAGCAGTACTTC. The gene calls are TRBV2 and TRBJ2-7; TRBD1 aligns across 10 bases. This CDR3 has 15 amino acids. The germline V gene encodes CDR1 SNHLY and CDR2 FYNNEI. V shed 2 bases, J shed 3 bases, and the junction held 4 bases outside the gene matches.

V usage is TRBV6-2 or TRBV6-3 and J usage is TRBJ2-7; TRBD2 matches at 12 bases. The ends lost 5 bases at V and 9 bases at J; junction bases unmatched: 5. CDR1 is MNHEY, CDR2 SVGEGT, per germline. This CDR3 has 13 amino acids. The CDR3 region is CASSTPSGGGQYF. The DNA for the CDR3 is TGTGCCAGCAGTACCCCTAGCGGGGGGGGGCAGTACTTC.

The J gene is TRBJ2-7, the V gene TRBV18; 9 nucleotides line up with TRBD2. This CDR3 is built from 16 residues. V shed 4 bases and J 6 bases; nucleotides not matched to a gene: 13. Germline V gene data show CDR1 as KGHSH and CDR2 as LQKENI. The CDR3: CASSRSPGSGGGEQYF. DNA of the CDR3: TGTGCCAGCTCACGCTCTCCCGGTAGCGGGGGCGGCGAGCAGTACTTC.

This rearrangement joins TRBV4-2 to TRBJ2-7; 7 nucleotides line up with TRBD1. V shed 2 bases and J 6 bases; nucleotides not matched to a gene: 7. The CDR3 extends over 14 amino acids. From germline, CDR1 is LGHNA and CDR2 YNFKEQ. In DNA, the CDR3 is TGTGCCAGCAGCCAACCAAGACAGGGCAGCGAGCAGTACTTC. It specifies CASSQPRQGSEQYF.

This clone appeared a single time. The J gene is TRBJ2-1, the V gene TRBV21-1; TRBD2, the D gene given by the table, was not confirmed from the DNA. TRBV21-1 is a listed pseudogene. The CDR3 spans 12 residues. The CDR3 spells CASSKALYQRFF. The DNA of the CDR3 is TGTGCCAGCAGCAAAGCGCTATACCAGCGGTTCTTC.

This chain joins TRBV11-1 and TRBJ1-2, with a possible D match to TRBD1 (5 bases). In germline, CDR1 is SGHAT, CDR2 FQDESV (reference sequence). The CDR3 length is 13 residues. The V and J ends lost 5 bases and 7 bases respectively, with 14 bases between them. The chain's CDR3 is CASSPGGVFGYTF. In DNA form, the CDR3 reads TGTGCCAGCAGCCCCGGAGGGGTCTTTGGCTACACCTTC.

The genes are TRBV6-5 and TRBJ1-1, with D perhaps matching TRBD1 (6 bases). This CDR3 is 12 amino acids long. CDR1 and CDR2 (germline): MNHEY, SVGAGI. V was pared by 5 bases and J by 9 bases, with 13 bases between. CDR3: CASSPIRGKAFF. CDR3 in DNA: TGTGCCAGCAGTCCCATAAGGGGGAAAGCTTTCTTT.

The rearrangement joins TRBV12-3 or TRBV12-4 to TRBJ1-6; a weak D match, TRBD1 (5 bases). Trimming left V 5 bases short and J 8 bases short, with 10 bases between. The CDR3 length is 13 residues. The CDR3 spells CASSAGEHSPLHF. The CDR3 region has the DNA TGTGCCAGCAGTGCGGGGGAGCATTCACCCCTCCACTTT.

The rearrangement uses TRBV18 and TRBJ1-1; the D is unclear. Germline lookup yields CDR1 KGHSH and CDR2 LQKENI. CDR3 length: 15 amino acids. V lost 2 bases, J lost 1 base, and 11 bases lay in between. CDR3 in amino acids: CASSPLGQANTEAFF. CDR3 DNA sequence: TGTGCCAGCTCACCATTGGGCCAGGCGAACACTGAAGCTTTCTTT.

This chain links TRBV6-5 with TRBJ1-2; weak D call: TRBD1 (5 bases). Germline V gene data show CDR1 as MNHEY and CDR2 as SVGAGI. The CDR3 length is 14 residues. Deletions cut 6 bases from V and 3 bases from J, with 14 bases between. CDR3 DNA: TGTGCCAGCAGCGGGGCGGGGCGGGACTATGGCTACACCTTC. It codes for CASSGAGRDYGYTF.

CDR3 DNA sequence: TGCGCCAGCAGCTTGGCCACGGGGGGCCGCACAGATACGCAGTATTTT. Its translation is CASSLATGGRTDTQYF. This sequence joins TRBV5-1 and TRBJ2-3; D possibly corresponds to TRBD2 (7 bases). CDR1 and CDR2 (germline): SGHRS, YFSETQ. V gave up 0 bases and J gave up 1 base, with 12 bases separating them. There are 16 residues in the CDR3.

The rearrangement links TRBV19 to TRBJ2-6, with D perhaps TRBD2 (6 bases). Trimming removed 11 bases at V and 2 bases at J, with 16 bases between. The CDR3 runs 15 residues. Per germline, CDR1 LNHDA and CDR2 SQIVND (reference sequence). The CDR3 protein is CASRRDAAGANVLTF. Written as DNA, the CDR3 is TGTGCCTCAAGGAGGGATGCGGCTGGGGCCAACGTCCTGACTTTC.

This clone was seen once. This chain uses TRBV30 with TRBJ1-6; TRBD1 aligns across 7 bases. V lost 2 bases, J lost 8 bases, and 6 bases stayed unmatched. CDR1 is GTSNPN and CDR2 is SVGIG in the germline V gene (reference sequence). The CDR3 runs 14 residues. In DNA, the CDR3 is TGTGCCTGGAGTCTGGACAGGCCGTATTCACCCCTCCACTTT. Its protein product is CAWSLDRPYSPLHF.

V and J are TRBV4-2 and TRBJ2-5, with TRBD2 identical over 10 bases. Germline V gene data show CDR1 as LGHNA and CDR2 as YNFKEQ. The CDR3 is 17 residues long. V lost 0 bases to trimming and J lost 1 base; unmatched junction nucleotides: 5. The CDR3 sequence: CASSQDIQRGGQETQYF. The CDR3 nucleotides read TGTGCCAGCAGCCAAGATATCCAGCGGGGGGGCCAAGAGACCCAGTACTTC.

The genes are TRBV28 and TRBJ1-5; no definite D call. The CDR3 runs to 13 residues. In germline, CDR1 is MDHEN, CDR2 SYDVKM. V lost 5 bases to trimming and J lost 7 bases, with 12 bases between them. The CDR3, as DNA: TGTGCCAGCAGTCCCTTGAGGATCCAGCCCCAGCATTTT. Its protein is CASSPLRIQPQHF.

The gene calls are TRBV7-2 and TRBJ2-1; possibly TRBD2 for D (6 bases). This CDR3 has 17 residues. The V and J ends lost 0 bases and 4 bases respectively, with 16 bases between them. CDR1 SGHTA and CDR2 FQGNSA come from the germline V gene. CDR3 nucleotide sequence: TGTGCCAGCAGCTTAGCCTACGAAGGGACTTTGTACAATGAGCAGTTCTTC. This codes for CASSLAYEGTLYNEQFF. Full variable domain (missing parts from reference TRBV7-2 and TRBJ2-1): GAGVSQSPSNKVTEKGKDVELRCDPISGHTALYWYRQSLGQGLEFLIYFQGNSAPDKSGLPSDRFSAERTGGSVSTLTIQRTQQEDSAVYLCASSLAYEGTLYNEQFFGPGTRLTVL.

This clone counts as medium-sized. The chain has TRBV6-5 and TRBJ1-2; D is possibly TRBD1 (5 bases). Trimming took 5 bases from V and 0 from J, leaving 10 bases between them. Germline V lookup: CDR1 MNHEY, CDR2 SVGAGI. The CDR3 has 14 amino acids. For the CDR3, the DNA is TGTGCCAGCAGTCTGACAGAGACTAACTATGGCTACACCTTC. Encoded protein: CASSLTETNYGYTF.

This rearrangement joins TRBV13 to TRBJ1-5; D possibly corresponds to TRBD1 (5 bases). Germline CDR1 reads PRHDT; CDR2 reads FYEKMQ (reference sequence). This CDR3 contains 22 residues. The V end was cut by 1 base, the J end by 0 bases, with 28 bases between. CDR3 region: CASSLVPSPTAGPTYSNQPQHF. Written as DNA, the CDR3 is TGTGCCAGCAGCTTAGTCCCCTCCCCGACAGCAGGACCAACTTATAGCAATCAGCCCCAGCATTTT.